Below, 14 T cell receptor beta chains from the same sample are listed, as sequenced in a study of molecular identifiers for immune sequencing clone quantification (dated by TCRdb to the late 2010s). The receptor library was made with PCR. Instrument used: Illumina HiSeq 4000. TCRdb reanalyzed the raw reads on its own, using fastp at Q25 for trimming and MiXCR for clone calling, and kept in-frame beta chains. Merged by CDR3 protein, the rows form single entries marked with the most common genes and DNA. Counted in this sample were approximately 670,000 distinct CDR3 sequences; about 20% of them appeared once. Roughly 0.9% of the sample goes to the ten largest clones. The sequenced sample was naive CD8+ T cells from blood, with Jurkat cell RNA spiked in. This specimen's cell subset or site label, interpreted: FACS-sorted CD8+CD4-CCR7+CD45RA+ naive T cells. All receptors derive from a human donor in good health. Some libraries in this study had Jurkat cell RNA spiked in.

This clonotype has ten or more counts. This chain uses TRBV4-3 with TRBJ1-5; no clear D gene. Trimming removed 0 bases at V and 6 bases at J, with 9 bases between. This CDR3 region has 14 residues. Germline loops: CDR1 LGHNA, CDR2 YSLEER. CDR3 protein: CASSQDGWGQPQHF. Here the CDR3 DNA reads TGCGCCAGCAGCCAAGACGGTTGGGGTCAGCCCCAGCATTTT.

This clonotype was seen ten or more times. The V call is TRBV7-9, the J call TRBJ2-7; D not certain. The V end was cut by 2 bases, the J end by 2 bases, with 13 bases between. The CDR3 length is 15 residues. Germline-derived CDR1 and CDR2 are SEHNR and FQNEAQ (reference sequence). This chain's CDR3 is CASSLKVGRTYEQYF. CDR3 sequence (DNA): TGTGCCAGCAGCTTAAAAGTGGGCAGAACCTACGAGCAGTACTTC.

This clonotype was seen many times. The chain combines TRBV7-9 with TRBJ2-2; D may be TRBD1 (6 bases). V was clipped by 5 bases and J by 2 bases, with 18 bases between them. In germline, CDR1 is SEHNR, CDR2 FQNEAQ (reference sequence). The CDR3 totals 17 residues. The CDR3 nucleotides read TGTGCCAGCAGCGAGAGCACCACCGGGACAAACACCGGGGAGCTGTTTTTT. This encodes CASSESTTGTNTGELFF.

This clonotype was counted many times. The chain combines TRBV2 with TRBJ2-5, with 11 bases aligning to TRBD2. J lost 3 bases, V lost 4 bases, and 10 bases had no gene match. CDR3 length: 17 amino acids. CDR1 and CDR2 (germline): SNHLY, FYNNEI. In DNA form, the CDR3 reads TGTGCCAGCAGTGGAACGACTAGCGGGGCGATCAAAGAGACCCAGTACTTC. It encodes CASSGTTSGAIKETQYF.

This clonotype has a count of ten or more. The rearrangement joins TRBV4-2 to TRBJ2-3, with a possible D match to TRBD2 (6 bases). V was clipped by 1 base and J by 11 bases, with 19 bases between them. The CDR3 runs to 15 residues. The germline V gene encodes CDR1 LGHNA and CDR2 YNFKEQ. This CDR3 reads CASSQAEGRPLGQYF. In DNA, the CDR3 is TGTGCCAGCAGCCAAGCGGAGGGTAGACCCTTGGGGCAGTATTTT.

This clonotype has at least ten counts. The chain carries TRBV20-1 and TRBJ2-2; D is unresolved. The V end lost 1 base, the J end lost 1 base, and 4 bases lay between the germline ends. The CDR3 has 13 residues. Germline CDR1 reads DFQATT; CDR2 reads SNEGSKA (reference sequence). CDR3 residues: CSARVLNTGELFF. The CDR3 bases are TGCAGTGCTAGAGTTCTGAACACCGGGGAGCTGTTTTTT.

At least ten counts were recorded for this clonotype. The chain joins TRBV7-2 to TRBJ2-1; no reliable D call. V was cut by 1 base and J by 2 bases, with 9 bases left in between. The CDR3 consists of 15 residues. Germline loops: CDR1 SGHTA, CDR2 FQGNSA. The CDR3 sequence is CASSLGARPYNEQFF. The CDR3 DNA reads TGTGCCAGCAGCTTAGGAGCCAGGCCCTACAATGAGCAGTTCTTC.

In regard to this clonotype: A much larger clone lies a single base off, so this may be a read error. The genes are TRBV24-1 and TRBJ2-1; no definite D call. V was cut by 5 bases and J by 12 bases, with 10 bases left in between. Germline V gives CDR1 KGHDR, CDR2 SFDVKD. This CDR3 is built from 11 residues. This chain's CDR3 is CATSGLVGQFF. CDR3 DNA sequence: TGTGCCACCAGTGGTTTAGTGGGGCAGTTCTTC.

Comment on this clonotype: It may be a read error: a sequence one base away is much more abundant. This chain joins TRBV7-9 and TRBJ2-1; TRBD2 matches 9 bases. Germline V gene sequence: CDR1 SEHNR, CDR2 FQNEAQ (reference sequence). CDR3 length equals 17 residues. The V and J ends lost 2 bases and 6 bases, in that order; junction bases with no gene match: 11. CDR3 in amino acids: CASSLTRLADTCNEQFF. DNA of the CDR3: TGTGCCAGCAGCTTAACCAGACTAGCGGATACCTGCAATGAGCAGTTCTTC.

This clonotype was observed at least ten times. The chain links TRBV29-1 to TRBJ1-1; the D is unclear. The CDR3 loop spans 12 amino acids. Trimming left V 7 bases short and J 1 base short, with 10 bases between. From germline, CDR1 is SQVTM and CDR2 ANQGSEA. Here the CDR3 DNA reads TGCAGCGCTGTCCGGCAGAACACTGAAGCTTTCTTT. Its protein is CSAVRQNTEAFF.

The V call is TRBV12-3 or TRBV12-4, the J call TRBJ2-1; 9 bases agree with TRBD2. V lost 2 bases to trimming and J lost 0 bases; unmatched junction nucleotides: 2. The CDR3 is 16 residues long. CDR3 sequence: CASSLRRGGSYNEQFF. The CDR3 nucleotides are TGTGCCAGCAGTTTACGGCGGGGGGGCTCCTACAATGAGCAGTTCTTC.

Concerning this clonotype: The junction and the germline gene differ at one end; a read error may be behind it. The V call is TRBV6-2 or TRBV6-3, the J call TRBJ2-7; D remains ambiguous. The CDR3 is 18 amino acids. CDR1 MNHEY and CDR2 SVGEGT come from the germline V gene. CDR3 region: CAGSALGPILGSSYEQYF. CDR3 nucleotides: TGTGCCGGCAGCGCCCTTGGGCCGATCTTGGGAAGCTCCTACGAGCAGTACTTC.

This clonotype has ten or more counts. The gene calls are TRBV6-6 and TRBJ2-3, with a tentative D call TRBD2 (6 bases). CDR1 MNHNY and CDR2 SVGAGI come from the germline V gene (reference sequence). The CDR3 is 14 amino acids. V shed 5 bases and J shed 6 bases, with 15 bases lying between them. As DNA, the CDR3 is TGTGCCAGCAGTCGGGACTTAAGCAGGGATACGCAGTATTTT. This codes for CASSRDLSRDTQYF.

This clonotype showed up just a few times. CDR3 DNA: TGTGCCAGCAGTTACGTCTACACTGAAGCTTTCTTT. Its translation is CASSYVYTEAFF. The chain combines TRBV6-2 or TRBV6-3 with TRBJ1-1; the D is unclear. In germline, CDR1 is MNHEY, CDR2 SVGEGT. The CDR3 runs to 12 residues. The germline V and J ends were trimmed by 2 bases and 3 bases, with 4 bases remaining between them.